This T cell receptor (beta chain) came from a study of OX40 agonist ivuxolimab in advanced cancers. On the study more broadly: Patients were given ivuxolimab, an antibody that agonizes OX40 (CD134). Patients were infused with ivuxolimab every 2 weeks at 0.01 to 10 mg/kg. Head and neck, renal cell, melanoma or hepatocellular carcinoma were the cancers that dose-escalation patients had. Regarding the study as a whole: The average count of expanded clones was higher among CD8+ T cells than among CD4+.

Assay used: immunoSEQ multiplex PCR; TCRdb lists only in-frame clones, some missing. The sample has about 63,000 clones; 75% to 90% are singletons. Points on this clone: Its specificity is not known.

Germline-derived CDR1 and CDR2 are MDHEN and SYDVKM. The CDR3 loop spans 17 amino acids. V dropped 6 bases and J dropped 4 bases, with 24 bases sitting between them. Sequenced material: CD4+ or CD8+ T cells sorted from blood, taken in a trial of the OX40 agonist ivuxolimab. The chain is built from TRBV28 and TRBJ1-1, with D tentatively TRBD1 (6 bases). The receptor's source is an adult with an advanced solid tumor such as melanoma, head and neck, liver or kidney cancer. Written as DNA, the CDR3 is TGTGCCAGCAGCCTAATCGCAGGGGCTGGGGTAACCACTGAAGCTTTCTTT. The encoded protein is CASSLIAGAGVTTEAFF.